Presented here are 25 T cell receptor beta chains from one specimen sequenced in a study of human T cells and chemical hapten exposure. The time point was: pre-sensitization, week 0. Regarding treatment: therapeutic diphenylcyclopropenone sensitization with weekly scalp DPC. Unfractionated whole blood yielded total RNA. TCRdb re-called the RACE reads with MiXCR, one entry per CDR3 protein. The table lists tens of thousands of distinct CDR3 sequences, 12% of them singletons. This material consisted of whole blood, taken in connection with sensitization to the hapten diphenylcyclopropenone (DPC). The receptors here all came from a woman in her thirties or forties with alopecia areata. Some clones in this sample may be carry-over from other donors' samples.

The rearrangement uses TRBV28 and TRBJ1-3; the D is unclear. The CDR3 covers 15 residues. Per germline, CDR1 MDHEN and CDR2 SYDVKM. V lost 2 bases to trimming and J lost 0 bases, with 8 bases between them. The CDR3 DNA reads as TGTGCCAGCAGTTTACTGGGGATCTCTGGAAACACCATATATTTT. Translation gives CASSLLGISGNTIYF.

This clonotype appeared a few times. V usage is TRBV14 and J usage is TRBJ2-7, with 7 positions matching TRBD1. This CDR3 has 15 amino acids. V shed 4 bases and J 0 bases; nucleotides not matched to a gene: 6. The germline V gene encodes CDR1 SGHDN and CDR2 FVKESK. CDR3 sequence reads: CASSPDRISSYEQYF. The CDR3 nucleotides read TGTGCCAGCAGCCCGGACAGGATCTCCTCCTACGAGCAGTACTTC.

This clonotype was seen at least ten times. The chain has TRBV12-3 or TRBV12-4 and TRBJ2-1, with 7 positions matching TRBD2. The CDR3 is 16 residues long. Germline trimming cut 1 base from V and 0 bases from J; bases unmatched to any gene: 3. CDR3 amino acids: CASSLGRGGSYNEQFF. In DNA form, the CDR3 reads TGTGCCAGCAGTTTAGGTCGCGGGGGCTCCTACAATGAGCAGTTCTTC.

The table lists this clonotype with many counts. The genes are TRBV4-3 and TRBJ2-6; D not certain. The V end was cut by 0 bases, the J end by 0 bases, with 9 bases between. Germline CDR1 LGHNA, CDR2 YSLEER. CDR3 length: 17 amino acids. CDR3 sequence reads: CASSQDILRSGANVLTF. CDR3 nucleotides: TGCGCCAGCAGCCAAGATATCCTTCGCTCTGGGGCCAACGTCCTGACTTTC.

V gene TRBV20-1 combines with J gene TRBJ2-7; 15 nucleotides agree with TRBD2. Germline CDR1 and CDR2: DFQATT and SNEGSKA (reference sequence). The CDR3 has 15 amino acids. The CDR3 region has the DNA TGCAGCCAACCGGGACTAGCGGGAGGTGAGGACGAGCAGTACTTC. Protein: CSQPGLAGGEDEQYF.

This clonotype was picked up a small number of times. The gene calls are TRBV29-1 and TRBJ2-3; D possibly corresponds to TRBD2 (6 bases). Looked up from germline, CDR1 is SQVTM and CDR2 is ANQGSEA. Trimming removed 7 bases from V and 2 bases from J, with 19 bases in between. The CDR3 sequence is 15 residues long. The DNA of the CDR3 is TGCAGCGCCGTGGAGAGAGCGGGTTACACAGATACGCAGTATTTT. Residues: CSAVERAGYTDTQYF.

The rearrangement joins TRBV28 to TRBJ2-7, with D maybe TRBD2 (5 bases). Germline CDR1 reads MDHEN; CDR2 reads SYDVKM. Between the trimmed V and J ends, which lost 10 bases and 2 bases, there was a span of 12 bases. The CDR3 consists of 12 residues. The chain's CDR3 is CAISRATYEQYF. CDR3 in DNA: TGTGCCATCTCGAGGGCCACCTACGAGCAGTACTTC.

This clonotype came up many times. J is TRBJ1-2 and V is TRBV2; 7 nucleotides align to TRBD1. V was pared by 8 bases and J by 4 bases, with 7 bases of the junction left unmatched. The V gene's germline CDR1 is SNHLY and CDR2 FYNNEI. The CDR3 sequence is 13 residues long. CDR3 amino acids: CASGRGLFYGYTF. The CDR3 DNA sequence: TGTGCCAGCGGGAGGGGGCTCTTCTATGGCTACACCTTC.

This clonotype has only a few counts. The gene calls are TRBV13 and TRBJ2-5; unclear D gene. This CDR3 contains 13 residues. V gave up 2 bases and J gave up 5 bases, with 9 bases separating them. The germline V gene has CDR1 PRHDT and CDR2 FYEKMQ (reference sequence). The CDR3 sequence is CASSLNGEETQYF. In nucleotides, the CDR3 is TGTGCCAGCAGCTTAAACGGAGAGGAGACCCAGTACTTC.

This clonotype was observed a few times. The chain joins TRBV4-1 to TRBJ2-3; D gene uncertain. The CDR3 sequence is 11 residues long. V lost 11 bases, J lost 0 bases, and 6 bases lay in between. Germline loops: CDR1 MGHRA, CDR2 YSYEKL. The CDR3 DNA reads as TGCGCCTACCCGAGCACAGATACGCAGTATTTT. This codes for CAYPSTDTQYF.

This clonotype was detected ten times or more. The chain uses TRBV28 and TRBJ2-7, with D unclear. V lost 6 bases to trimming and J lost 6 bases, with 21 bases between them. Germline V gene sequence: CDR1 MDHEN, CDR2 SYDVKM. The CDR3 totals 15 residues. CDR3 in DNA: TGTGCCAGCAGAGAAGACACGGTCGAGTTCTCCGAGCAGTACTTC. Amino acids: CASREDTVEFSEQYF.

This clonotype was seen a few times. Here the CDR3 reads CASRVTGTGELFF. As DNA, the CDR3 is TGTGCCAGCCGGGTTACAGGCACCGGGGAGCTGTTTTTT. This chain joins TRBV2 and TRBJ2-2; possibly TRBD1 for D (5 bases). V was trimmed by 8 bases and J by 4 bases, leaving 11 bases between them. Per the germline V gene, CDR1 is SNHLY and CDR2 is FYNNEI. The CDR3 covers 13 residues.

This chain joins TRBV19 and TRBJ2-7; D gene ambiguous. Trimming stripped 4 bases from V and 9 bases from J, with 13 bases between. This CDR3 has 12 amino acids. Germline CDR1 and CDR2: LNHDA and SQIVND (reference sequence). DNA of the CDR3: TGTGCCAGTAGTAACCAGGATTGGGGGCAGTACTTC. Its protein product is CASSNQDWGQYF.

The rearrangement joins TRBV29-1 to TRBJ2-7; TRBD2 aligns across 8 bases. The CDR3 extends over 13 amino acids. V was clipped by 6 bases and J by 0 bases; unmatched bases: 4. Germline V CDR1 and CDR2: SQVTM, ANQGSEA. CDR3: CSVCSGSSYEQYF. CDR3 in DNA: TGCAGCGTGTGCAGCGGGAGCTCCTACGAGCAGTACTTC.

The sample holds many counts of this clonotype. The chain couples TRBV7-2 to TRBJ2-3; 9 bases fit TRBD2. After removal of 10 bases from V and 2 bases from J, the junction contained 4 bases not matched to a gene. This CDR3 region has 13 residues. Per the germline V gene, CDR1 is SGHTA and CDR2 is FQGNSA. The DNA of the CDR3 is TGTGCCACGAGGACTAGCGACACAGATACGCAGTATTTT. Protein product: CATRTSDTDTQYF. The full variable domain, rest sourced from reference TRBV7-2 and TRBJ2-3, is GAGVSQSPSNKVTEKGKDVELRCDPISGHTALYWYRQSLGQGLEFLIYFQGNSAPDKSGLPSDRFSAERTGGSVSTLTIQRTQQEDSAVYLCATRTSDTDTQYFGPGTRLTVL.

This clonotype has a count of ten or more. The CDR3, as DNA: TGTGCCAGCAGCCCCGACGGATTTGGGACAGATACGCAGTATTTT. The encoded protein is CASSPDGFGTDTQYF. The chain links TRBV7-3 to TRBJ2-3; D unresolved. Per germline, CDR1 SGHTA and CDR2 FQGTGA. CDR3 length equals 15 residues. V lost 5 bases and J 3 bases, leaving 15 bases between the germline ends.

This clonotype occurred a few times. V is TRBV12-3 or TRBV12-4 and J is TRBJ2-7; the D is unclear. The V and J ends lost 5 bases and 4 bases respectively, with 9 bases between them. The CDR3 is made up of 12 amino acids. CDR3 nucleotide sequence: TGTGCCAGCAGTCCGGAACGTTACGAGCAGTACTTC. Protein product: CASSPERYEQYF.

This clonotype was observed many times. CDR3 in DNA: TGTGCCAGCAGTGAGGCCAGGGTGCGAGAAAAACTGTTTTTT. Residues: CASSEARVREKLFF. The gene calls are TRBV6-1 and TRBJ1-4; D possibly corresponds to TRBD1 (5 bases). CDR1 MNHNS and CDR2 SASEGT come from the germline V gene. V gave up 3 bases and J gave up 8 bases, with 13 bases separating them. The CDR3 is 14 residues long.

The sample holds many counts of this clonotype. The V gene is TRBV7-2, the J gene TRBJ2-7, with 7 bases identical to TRBD2. Germline assignment: CDR1 SGHTA and CDR2 FQGNSA. With 1 base clipped from V and 0 bases from J, the junction kept 9 bases outside the gene matches. The CDR3 is 17 amino acids. The CDR3 nucleotides read TGTGCCAGCAGCTTAGGCGGCCCTAGCGGAAACTCCTACGAGCAGTACTTC. This sequence encodes CASSLGGPSGNSYEQYF.

In this sample, this clonotype turned up a few times. This chain uses TRBV2 with TRBJ2-3; D gene unclear. Per the germline V gene, CDR1 is SNHLY and CDR2 is FYNNEI. CDR3 size: 12 residues. V lost 6 bases, J lost 0 bases, and 4 bases lay in between. The CDR3 nucleotides are TGTGCCAGCAGGGGAAGCACAGATACGCAGTATTTT. Translated: CASRGSTDTQYF.

This clonotype was observed many times. J is TRBJ2-1 and V is TRBV11-3, with 7 bases lining up with TRBD1. Germline CDR1 is SGHNT and CDR2 is YENEEA. The CDR3 loop spans 16 amino acids. The trim removed 5 bases at V and 8 bases at J, leaving 15 bases unmatched. CDR3 nucleotide sequence: TGTGCCAGCAGCCCGATGTCCGGACAGGCGGGCGATGAGCAGTTCTTC. Translated: CASSPMSGQAGDEQFF.

This clonotype showed up many times. At one of its ends the junction is not consistent with the germline gene, which may arise from a read error. The chain uses TRBV29-1 and TRBJ2-1, with a tentative D call TRBD2 (5 bases). Germline-derived CDR1 and CDR2 are SQVTM and ANQGSEA. The CDR3 is made up of 13 amino acids. CDR3 in amino acids: CSAAGSSFNEQFF. The CDR3 DNA is TGCAGCGCTGCGGGTAGTTCCTTCAATGAGCAGTTCTTC.

V usage is TRBV29-1 and J usage is TRBJ1-1; no reliable D call. Germline V CDR1 and CDR2: SQVTM, ANQGSEA. The CDR3 length is 12 residues. V gave up 5 bases and J gave up 2 bases, with 9 bases separating them. CDR3 amino acids: CSVSEGNTEAFF. CDR3 nucleotide sequence: TGCAGCGTTTCCGAGGGTAACACTGAAGCTTTCTTT.

This clonotype has just a few counts. The chain uses TRBV19 and TRBJ2-2; the match to TRBD1 covers 7 bases. The CDR3 is 14 amino acids. Trimming took 6 bases from V and 2 from J; bases not matched to a gene: 3. Germline CDR1 is LNHDA and CDR2 is SQIVND (reference sequence). The CDR3 loop is CASRRDSNTGELFF. The CDR3 DNA reads TGTGCCAGTAGACGGGACAGCAACACCGGGGAGCTGTTTTTT. The full variable domain, in which reference TRBV19 and TRBJ2-2 provide the parts outside the CDR3, is DGGITQSPKYLFRKEGQNVTLSCEQNLNHDAMYWYRQDPGQGLRLIYYSQIVNDFQKGDIAEGYSVSREKKESFPLTVTSAQKNPTAFYLCASRRDSNTGELFFGEGSRLTVL.

By share of the sample, this clonotype is medium-sized (0.01 to 0.1%). The V call is TRBV30, the J call TRBJ2-4; 10 bases fit TRBD2. Looked up from germline, CDR1 is GTSNPN and CDR2 is SVGIG (reference sequence). The junction had 16 bases not matched to a gene; V was cut back by 0 bases and J by 2 bases. The CDR3 has 20 residues. The DNA of the CDR3 is TGTGCCTGGAGTGTACTTGGGGCAGCGGGAGGGCCCGGGACCAAAAACATTCAGTACTTC. Translation: CAWSVLGAAGGPGTKNIQYF.